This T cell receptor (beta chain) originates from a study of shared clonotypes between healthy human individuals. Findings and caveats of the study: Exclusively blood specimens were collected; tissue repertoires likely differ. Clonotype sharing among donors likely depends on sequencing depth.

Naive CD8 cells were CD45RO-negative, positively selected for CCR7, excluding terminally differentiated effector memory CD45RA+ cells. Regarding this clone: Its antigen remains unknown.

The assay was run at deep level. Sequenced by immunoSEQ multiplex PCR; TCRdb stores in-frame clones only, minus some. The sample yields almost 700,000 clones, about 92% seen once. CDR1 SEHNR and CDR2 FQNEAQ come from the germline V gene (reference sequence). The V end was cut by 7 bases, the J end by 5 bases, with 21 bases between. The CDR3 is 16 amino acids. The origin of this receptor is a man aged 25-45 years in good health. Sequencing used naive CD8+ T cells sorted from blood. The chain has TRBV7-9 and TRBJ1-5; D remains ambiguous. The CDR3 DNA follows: TGTGCCAGCACAGAATACGTGGGAGGGTTGGATCAGCCCCAGCATTTT. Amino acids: CASTEYVGGLDQPQHF.